This T cell receptor (beta chain) derives from a study of blood T cells in healthy people across ages. Whole-study findings and limits: Not knowing donor CMV status may have confounded expanded clonotype changes. Relative to aged donors, long-lived donors carried more naive CD4+ cells and displayed higher diversity. PBMCs left unsorted prevented a conclusive naive versus antigen-experienced comparison.

As for this clonotype: What it binds is not known.

Primed by a sample-barcoded 5' primer and a J-beta primer mix, a second PCR proceeded for about 6 to 11 cycles. Through a template-switch adaptor with 12 random nucleotides, each cDNA molecule received a tag. TCRdb re-analysed the 5' RACE reads in MiXCR, keeping a single row per CDR3 protein. This repertoire shows 1.2 million to 1.5 million distinct CDR3 sequences, about 40% found once; its top ten account for 6.5% to 10%. V was clipped by 6 bases and J by 10 bases, with 17 bases between them. Germline V gene lookup returns CDR1 SNHLY and CDR2 FYNNEI. The CDR3 runs to 13 residues. The source is a woman under 30 in good health. The chain links TRBV2 to TRBJ2-3, with D possibly matching TRBD2 (7 bases). Input material: blood. The DNA for the CDR3 is TGTGCCAGCAGCCTCGGGGGGCCCAGCGCGCAGTATTTT. It codes for CASSLGGPSAQYF.